This passage covers 4 T cell receptor beta chains from one sample sequenced in a study of identical twins. MiXCR was run by TCRdb on the 5' RACE reads, yielding one entry per CDR3 protein. The sample lists 1.5 million to 2 million distinct CDR3 sequences, 25% to 35% occurring once. Sample: cord blood. These receptors came from a newborn girl in good health.

V is TRBV12-3 or TRBV12-4 and J is TRBJ2-1; 7 bases line up with TRBD2. The CDR3 has 16 residues. Unmatched junction bases numbered 8, after V lost 4 bases and J lost 2 bases. CDR3 protein: CASSSPGLPPYNEQFF. DNA of the CDR3: TGTGCCAGCAGTTCTCCGGGACTACCACCCTACAATGAGCAGTTCTTC.

The chain carries TRBV12-3 or TRBV12-4 and TRBJ1-4, with 8 bases matching TRBD1. This CDR3 has 16 residues. V gave up 5 bases and J gave up 8 bases; unmatched junction bases: 13. CDR3 in DNA: TGTGCCAGCAGTGCCGACGGACAGGGTTTTCGGGAAAAACTGTTTTTT. It translates to CASSADGQGFREKLFF.

A few counts support this clonotype. The chain is built from TRBV7-2 and TRBJ2-3, with 13 bases aligning to TRBD2. The CDR3 sequence is 14 residues long. Germline-derived CDR1 and CDR2 are SGHTA and FQGNSA. V gave up 10 bases and J gave up 8 bases; unmatched junction bases: 9. The DNA of the CDR3 is TGTGCCACAGGACTAGCGGGAGTTCATATTACGCAGTATTTT. The encoded protein is CATGLAGVHITQYF.

Concerning this clonotype itself: A much larger clonotype is one base distant, so this may be a read error. The chain employs TRBV5-1 and TRBJ2-7; 8 bases map to TRBD2. Trimming cost V 1 base and J 3 bases; bases outside gene matches: 6. Germline V gene lookup returns CDR1 SGHRS and CDR2 YFSETQ. The CDR3 spans 15 residues. The CDR3 DNA follows: TGCGCCAGCAGCTTGACTGGCGGGAGGATCTACGAGCAGTACTTC. Its protein product is CASSLTGGRIYEQYF.